This TCR beta chain was sequenced during a study of glioma-infiltrating T cells. This clonotype appeared many times. Amplification of TCR alpha and beta CDR3 regions from RNA used iRepertoire nested multiplex PCR. Input was about 85-400 ng of tissue mRNA or PBMC total RNA. A single record per CDR3 protein comes from TCRdb applying MiXCR to the multiplex PCR reads. This repertoire shows 150,000 to 200,000 distinct CDR3 sequences, more than 25% found once; its top ten account for 20% to 25%. The source material was glioma tissue, nonneoplastic brain tissue, or PBMCs (not recorded which). The receptor was derived from a human donor with low-grade glioma or glioblastoma, undergoing nonglioma brain surgery, or in good health (not recorded which).

The CDR3 reads CASSYYSLNEQYF. The CDR3 region has the DNA TGTGCCAGCAGTTACTACAGTTTAAACGAGCAGTACTTC. This rearrangement joins TRBV6-2 or TRBV6-3 to TRBJ2-7; D is ambiguous. Germline assignment: CDR1 MNHEY and CDR2 SVGEGT. The CDR3 spans 13 residues. Trimming left V 1 base short and J 5 bases short, with 9 bases between.